This passage covers 3 T cell receptor beta chains from one sample sequenced in a study of shared clonotypes between healthy human individuals. The repertoire was sequenced with immunoSEQ multiplex PCR; TCRdb's copy has only in-frame clones and lacks some. The sample lists 2 million to 2.5 million clones; 95% were seen once. The specimen sequenced was naive CD4+ T cells sorted from blood. Subset: CD45RA+ positively selected. These receptors were taken from a young man in good health.

V is TRBV9 and J is TRBJ2-7; TRBD2 aligns across 8 bases. The CDR3 runs 15 residues. Germline CDR1 SGDLS, CDR2 YYNGEE. V trimming: 4 bases; J trimming: 3 bases; junction bases outside the gene matches: 9. CDR3 loop: CASSPSGTSIYEQYF. The CDR3 DNA reads TGTGCCAGCAGCCCTTCGGGGACTAGTATCTACGAGCAGTACTTC.

This sequence joins TRBV6-4 and TRBJ2-1; the D gene is possibly TRBD2 (5 bases). There are 15 residues in the CDR3. Germline V lookup: CDR1 MRHNA, CDR2 SNTAGT. Trimming removed 6 bases at V and 8 bases at J, with 20 bases between. The CDR3 DNA follows: TGTGCCAGCAGGTGGAGGCAGATCTACAACGATGAGCAGTTCTTC. Its protein product is CASRWRQIYNDEQFF.

The rearrangement uses TRBV19 and TRBJ1-4; TRBD1 matches at 7 bases. Germline V gene lookup returns CDR1 LNHDA and CDR2 SQIVND (reference sequence). Trimming cost V 4 bases and J 5 bases; bases outside gene matches: 4. This CDR3 has 14 amino acids. CDR3 nucleotides: TGTGCCAGTAGTACGGGACAGCCAAATGAAAAACTGTTTTTT. It is translated as CASSTGQPNEKLFF. Based on the CDR3 plus reference TRBV19 and TRBJ1-4, the full variable domain is DGGITQSPKYLFRKEGQNVTLSCEQNLNHDAMYWYRQDPGQGLRLIYYSQIVNDFQKGDIAEGYSVSREKKESFPLTVTSAQKNPTAFYLCASSTGQPNEKLFFGSGTQLSVL.